This TCR beta chain originates from a study of preoperative IRX-2 immunotherapy in early breast cancer. The repertoire was sequenced with immunoSEQ multiplex PCR; TCRdb's copy has only in-frame clones and lacks some. This sample has around 34,000 clones; roughly four fifths occur once, and the top ten carry roughly 2.5%. The CDR3 spans 13 residues. CDR1 and CDR2 from the germline V gene are KGHSH and LQKENI. V gave up 6 bases and J gave up 3 bases, with 12 bases separating them. Treatment of the sample: preoperative locoregional IRX-2 cytokine immunotherapy. Samples came from a phase Ib trial of preoperative locoregional IRX-2 cytokine immunotherapy.

The chain recombines TRBV18 with TRBJ2-7; TRBD1 or TRBD2 may be the D gene (5 bases each). The specimen was lymph node tissue, collected from a patient treated with IRX-2 immunotherapy. This sequence was found in a human donor with breast cancer. The CDR3 sequence: CASSSGTDYEQYF. In DNA form, the CDR3 reads TGTGCCAGCTCGTCGGGGACCGACTACGAGCAGTACTTC.